A single T cell receptor beta chain is shown here with its context. Antigen specificity is unknown. Individual cDNA molecules received unique molecular identifiers. Each CDR3 protein gets one entry after TCRdb re-called the 5' RACE reads with MiXCR. Of about 79,000 distinct CDR3 sequences in the sample, about 11% were seen once. The sample comes from a study of early T cells in non-severe SARS-CoV-2 infection. Study-level information: Sequencing of unsorted whole blood was done on bulk RNA, leaving chains unpaired. General study results and limits: Clonotype matching in VDJdb favored anti-spike CD8 responses and did not capture private and CD4 specificities.

Germline V lookup: CDR1 ENHRY, CDR2 SYGVKD. The CDR3 has 11 residues. Deletions cut 3 bases from V and 12 bases from J, with 9 bases between. This rearrangement joins TRBV10-3 to TRBJ2-1, with a possible D match to TRBD1 (6 bases). The sequenced material came from whole blood. This clonotype was obtained from an adult who was a healthcare worker with PCR-confirmed SARS-CoV-2 infection or an uninfected control (not recorded which). This CDR3 reads CAISDDRSQFF. Written as DNA, the CDR3 is TGTGCCATCAGTGATGACAGGTCGCAGTTCTTC.